A single sample is the source of the 9 T cell receptor beta chains below, sequenced in a study of beta chain features in type 1 diabetes. The investigators reverse transcribed all of the isolated RNA, so they sequenced expressed TCRB transcripts. Repertoires were generated with immunoSEQ multiplex PCR, while TCRdb's copy carries only in-frame clones and drops some. The sample holds about 330,000 clones; more than 9.5% are singletons and the top ten take 0.015%. The sample comprised naive CD4+ T cells from blood. These receptors were obtained from a woman between 25 and 40 years old in good health.

This clone was seen a few times. The J gene is TRBJ1-4, the V gene TRBV7-6; D possibly corresponds to TRBD1 (5 bases). CDR1 SGHVS and CDR2 FNYEAQ come from the germline V gene. The CDR3 contains 15 residues. The germline V and J ends were trimmed by 3 bases and 8 bases, with 16 bases remaining between them. The CDR3 nucleotides are TGTGCCAGCAGCTTGGGGCCAGCTCAAGGGGAAAAACTGTTTTTT. It yields the protein CASSLGPAQGEKLFF.

The rearrangement links TRBV7-3 to TRBJ2-1, with 8 positions matching TRBD2. The CDR3 runs 16 residues. Per germline, CDR1 SGHTA and CDR2 FQGTGA. Trimming cost V 7 bases and J 1 base; bases outside gene matches: 9. CDR3 in DNA: TGTGCCAGCACCGCCAGCACTAGCGGTTCCTACAATGAGCAGTTCTTC. Amino acids: CASTASTSGSYNEQFF.

This clone was observed a few times. V and J are TRBV7-2 and TRBJ1-2; 7 bases map to TRBD1. J lost 2 bases, V lost 2 bases, and 8 bases had no gene match. This CDR3 region has 16 residues. Germline V gene sequence: CDR1 SGHTA, CDR2 FQGNSA. This chain's CDR3 is CASSLSRDSLNYGYTF. The CDR3 DNA is TGTGCCAGCAGCTTATCCCGGGACAGTCTCAACTATGGCTACACCTTC.

The V gene is TRBV7-9, the J gene TRBJ2-3; 13 bases align to TRBD2. The CDR3 is 19 amino acids. CDR1 is SEHNR and CDR2 is FQNEAQ in the germline V gene (reference sequence). With 5 bases clipped from V and 4 bases from J, the junction kept 15 bases outside the gene matches. CDR3 sequence: CASSRFTLGLAGDPDTQYF. The DNA of the CDR3 is TGTGCCAGCAGCCGCTTTACCCTAGGACTAGCGGGAGACCCAGATACGCAGTATTTT.

A few counts support this clone. The J gene is TRBJ1-4, the V gene TRBV15, with D possibly matching TRBD1 (6 bases). Germline assignment: CDR1 LNHNV and CDR2 YYDKDF (reference sequence). This CDR3 spans 14 amino acids. The V end lost 0 bases, the J end lost 10 bases, and 12 bases lay between the germline ends. CDR3 sequence: CATSRDTGSGKLFF. Here the CDR3 DNA reads TGTGCCACCAGCAGAGATACAGGGAGTGGAAAACTGTTTTTT.

This clone was counted between two and nine times. The chain has TRBV5-1 and TRBJ2-5, with 8 positions matching TRBD2. Trimming removed 1 base from V and 2 bases from J; junction bases left unmatched: 7. The germline V gene encodes CDR1 SGHRS and CDR2 YFSETQ. The CDR3 has 16 amino acids. CDR3 loop: CASSLIPLAVQETQYF. Written as DNA, the CDR3 is TGCGCCAGCAGCTTGATCCCACTAGCGGTGCAAGAGACCCAGTACTTC.

This clone turned up a few times. The CDR3, as DNA: TGTGCCAGCAGCTTAGCGGGGGGGCACAATCAGCCCCAGCATTTT. This gives the protein CASSLAGGHNQPQHF. The chain carries TRBV7-6 and TRBJ1-5; TRBD1 is a possible D gene (6 bases). Germline CDR1 SGHVS, CDR2 FNYEAQ. The CDR3 covers 15 residues. V was trimmed by 0 bases and J by 3 bases, leaving 9 bases between them. The full variable domain, its missing parts supplied by reference TRBV7-6 and TRBJ1-5, is GAGVSQSPRYKVTKRGQDVALRCDPISGHVSLYWYRQALGQGPEFLTYFNYEAQQDKSGLPNDRFSAERPEGSISTLTIQRTEQRDSAMYRCASSLAGGHNQPQHFGDGTRLSIL.

V is TRBV7-2 and J is TRBJ2-1, with 7 positions matching TRBD2. CDR1 and CDR2 from the germline V gene are SGHTA and FQGNSA. The CDR3 consists of 16 residues. V was clipped by 0 bases and J by 4 bases; unmatched bases: 6. The CDR3 nucleotides are TGTGCCAGCAGCTTAGCGGCGTCTAGCGGATACAATGAGCAGTTCTTC. Its translation is CASSLAASSGYNEQFF.

The J gene is TRBJ2-2, the V gene TRBV28; 7 bases agree with TRBD1. Germline-derived CDR1 and CDR2 are MDHEN and SYDVKM. The CDR3 runs 15 residues. V shed 5 bases and J 3 bases; nucleotides not matched to a gene: 6. CDR3 amino acids: CASSPGTADTGELFF. The CDR3 nucleotides are TGTGCCAGCAGTCCCGGGACAGCGGACACCGGGGAGCTGTTTTTT.